The T cell receptor beta chain described here comes from a study of Ad26.COV2.S vaccination and SARS-CoV-2 variants. Whole-study findings and limits: Non-spike TCR breadth showed similarity between vaccine and placebo recipients. People who got the vaccine had more spike-specific TCR breadth than people who got placebo. Breadth and depth estimates from TCRs may understate total T cell responses.

The CDR3 covers 15 residues. Germline V gene sequence: CDR1 ENHRY, CDR2 SYGVKD. V was clipped by 0 bases and J by 5 bases; unmatched bases: 5. This table comes from immunoSEQ multiplex PCR, and its TCRdb copy is limited to in-frame clones, with some not included. Of approximately 340,000 clones listed, just over 90% are singletons. A word on this clone: Its specificity is unknown.

V usage is TRBV10-3 and J usage is TRBJ2-7; 9 positions match TRBD2. The sequence was collected from a human donor who had recovered from COVID-19. Here the sequenced sample was peripheral blood, taken after recovery from COVID-19. The CDR3 DNA sequence: TGTGCCATCAGTGAGTCGCCAGCGGGGGGTAACGAGCAGTACTTC. This encodes CAISESPAGGNEQYF.